One and the same sample provided the 11 T cell receptor beta chains below, sequenced in a study of CXCR3 chemokines and chemotherapy response in bladder cancer. TCRdb independently ran MiXCR on the PCR reads; one entry per CDR3 protein. The table records more than 900 distinct CDR3 sequences, around 17% of them present only once. This material was acquired from a patient whose treatment included neoadjuvant chemotherapy. All receptors come from a human donor with bladder cancer that responded to neoadjuvant chemotherapy.

The chain has TRBV7-2 and TRBJ2-4, with D perhaps matching TRBD1 or TRBD2 (6 bases each). The CDR3 is 17 amino acids. The V and J ends lost 1 base and 0 bases respectively, with 13 bases between them. The germline V gene has CDR1 SGHTA and CDR2 FQGNSA. CDR3 amino acids: CASSLGGAGLAKNIQYF. CDR3 bases: TGTGCCAGCAGCTTAGGGGGGGCAGGCCTAGCCAAAAACATTCAGTACTTC.

Comments on this clonotype: A far larger clone is off by one base, so a read error is likely. This chain connects TRBV6-1 to TRBJ2-1, with no clear D. The J call may be mistaken, given a closer DNA end match to TRBJ2-5. The CDR3 covers 11 residues. Germline V gene lookup returns CDR1 MNHNS and CDR2 SASEGT. CDR3 DNA sequence: TGTGTCAGCAGTGTGGTAGAGACCCAGTACTTC. Its translation: CVSSVVETQYF.

This clonotype was recorded at least ten times. The V gene is TRBV30, the J gene TRBJ1-3; no clear D. V lost 2 bases and J 2 bases, leaving 7 bases between the germline ends. The CDR3 covers 13 residues. Germline V CDR1 and CDR2: GTSNPN, SVGIG (reference sequence). CDR3 DNA: TGTGCCTGGAGTTATTCGACTGGAAACACCATATATTTT. This gives the protein CAWSYSTGNTIYF.

This clonotype is categorized as medium-sized (0.01 to 0.1%). J is TRBJ2-2 and V is TRBV11-2, with a weak D call TRBD2 (5 bases). The CDR3 is made up of 16 amino acids. Trimming cost V 1 base and J 0 bases, with 9 bases left between them. CDR1 is SGHAT, CDR2 FQNNGV, per germline. CDR3 protein: CASSLGGQSNTGELFF. The CDR3 DNA sequence: TGTGCCAGCAGCTTAGGAGGGCAGTCGAACACCGGGGAGCTGTTTTTT.

As concerns this clonotype: A single base is all that separates this from a far larger clone, so a read error is likely. The chain couples TRBV28 to TRBJ2-5; the D call may be TRBD1 or TRBD2 (5 bases each). V gave up 4 bases and J gave up 11 bases, with 17 bases separating them. This CDR3 spans 13 amino acids. Germline V gene sequence: CDR1 MDHEN, CDR2 SYDVKM. The CDR3 loop reads CASSWGTSGEQYF. The CDR3 coding sequence is TGTGCCAGCAGTTGGGGGACCTCGGGTGAGCAGTACTTC. Together with reference TRBV28 and TRBJ2-5, the CDR3 gives the full variable domain: DVKVTQSSRYLVKRTGEKVFLECVQDMDHENMFWYRQDPGLGLRLIYFSYDVKMKEKGDIPEGYSVSREKKERFSLILESASTNQTSMYLCASSWGTSGEQYFGPGTRLLVL.

This clonotype is labeled medium-sized. The chain joins TRBV30 to TRBJ2-3; D is tentatively TRBD1 or TRBD2 (5 bases each). Germline V gene sequence: CDR1 GTSNPN, CDR2 SVGIG (reference sequence). The CDR3 is 15 amino acids. V shed 5 bases and J shed 2 bases, with 17 bases lying between them. The DNA of the CDR3 is TGTGCCTGGGCTCACGGGACGTCGACCACAGATACGCAGTATTTT. It specifies CAWAHGTSTTDTQYF.

This clonotype was counted at least ten times. The rearrangement uses TRBV4-1 and TRBJ1-5; D not certain. V was pared by 1 base and J by 1 base, with 14 bases between. The germline V gene has CDR1 MGHRA and CDR2 YSYEKL. The CDR3 spans 17 residues. In DNA form, the CDR3 reads TGCGCCAGCAGCCAAGTCCCGAGCCTTTGGAGCAATCAGCCCCAGCATTTT. Translated, it gives CASSQVPSLWSNQPQHF.

This clonotype was observed at least ten times. The rearrangement links TRBV20-1 to TRBJ2-3; D gene unclear. Trimming removed 4 bases from V and 0 bases from J, with 11 bases in between. CDR3 length equals 14 residues. CDR1 is DFQATT, CDR2 SNEGSKA, per germline (reference sequence). The CDR3 sequence is CSAIVALSTDTQYF. The CDR3 DNA reads as TGCAGTGCTATCGTTGCCTTAAGCACAGATACGCAGTATTTT.

This clonotype was detected many times. This rearrangement joins TRBV28 to TRBJ1-5; TRBD1 is a possible D gene (6 bases). This CDR3 spans 15 amino acids. Germline V gene sequence: CDR1 MDHEN, CDR2 SYDVKM. Deletions cut 5 bases from V and 2 bases from J, with 13 bases between. The CDR3 reads CASSQGSAGNQPQHF. DNA of the CDR3: TGTGCCAGCAGTCAGGGGTCTGCGGGCAATCAGCCCCAGCATTTT.

This chain links TRBV20-1 with TRBJ2-7; D is ambiguous. The germline V gene has CDR1 DFQATT and CDR2 SNEGSKA (reference sequence). The CDR3 runs 11 residues. The DNA for the CDR3 is TGCAGCGCCATAGCAGTCTACGAGCAGTACTTC. Protein: CSAIAVYEQYF.

By frequency in the sample, this clonotype is medium-sized. The V and J genes are TRBV5-4 and TRBJ2-7; D is possibly TRBD1 (5 bases). The CDR3 is made up of 14 amino acids. Trimming took 0 bases from V and 7 from J, leaving 14 bases between them. The germline CDR1 and CDR2 sequences are SGHNT and YYREEE (reference sequence). The CDR3 protein is CASSLGDRKGEQYF. CDR3 DNA: TGTGCCAGCAGCTTGGGAGACAGAAAAGGGGAGCAGTACTTC.